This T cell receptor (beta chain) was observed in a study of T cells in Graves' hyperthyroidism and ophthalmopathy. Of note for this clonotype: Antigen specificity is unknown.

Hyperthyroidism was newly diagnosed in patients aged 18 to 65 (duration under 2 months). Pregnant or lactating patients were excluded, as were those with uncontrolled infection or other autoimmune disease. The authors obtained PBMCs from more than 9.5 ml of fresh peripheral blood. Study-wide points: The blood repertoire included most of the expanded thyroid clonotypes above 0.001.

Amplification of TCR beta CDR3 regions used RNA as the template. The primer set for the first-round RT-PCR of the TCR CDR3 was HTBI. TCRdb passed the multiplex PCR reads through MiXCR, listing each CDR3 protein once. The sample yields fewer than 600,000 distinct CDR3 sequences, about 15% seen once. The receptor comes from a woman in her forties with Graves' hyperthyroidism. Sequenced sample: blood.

As DNA, the CDR3 is TGTGCCAGCAGCTTGGACCTTCTTAAGAACACTGAAGCTTTCTTT. Protein product: CASSLDLLKNTEAFF. The chain recombines TRBV5-6 with TRBJ1-1; no clear D gene. The CDR3 has 15 amino acids. Trimming took off 0 bases at V and 1 base at J, with 10 bases between the two ends. Germline V gene data show CDR1 as SGHDT and CDR2 as YYEEEE.